The source of this T cell receptor (beta chain) is a study of spatial heterogeneity in lung cancer. TCRdb analysed the 5' RACE reads with MiXCR anew, one entry per CDR3 protein. The sample lists about 27,000 distinct CDR3 sequences, less than 6.5% occurring once. Sample time point: blood at routine non-recurrence follow-up after resection. Trimming took off 2 bases at V and 5 bases at J, with 15 bases between the two ends. The CDR3 consists of 15 residues. The sequence was obtained from a female donor with early-stage non-small cell lung cancer. V usage is TRBV12-3 or TRBV12-4 and J usage is TRBJ2-5; D perhaps matches TRBD1 (5 bases). The sample consisted of PBMCs, taken at follow-up. CDR3 in amino acids: CASSLYRSLGETQYF. The CDR3 region has the DNA TGTGCCAGCAGTTTATACAGGAGTTTAGGGGAGACCCAGTACTTC.